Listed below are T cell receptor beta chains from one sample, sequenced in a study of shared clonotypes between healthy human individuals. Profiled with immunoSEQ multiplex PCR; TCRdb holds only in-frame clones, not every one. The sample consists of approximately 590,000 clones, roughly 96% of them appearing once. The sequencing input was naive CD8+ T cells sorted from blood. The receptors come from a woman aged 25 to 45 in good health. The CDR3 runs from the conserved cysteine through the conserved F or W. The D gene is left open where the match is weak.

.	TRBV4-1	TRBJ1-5	CASSPKGAGEQPQHF	TGCGCCAGCAGCCCGAAAGGGGCAGGGGAACAGCCCCAGCATTTT
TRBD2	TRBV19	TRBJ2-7	CASSFGTSGGTYEQYF	TGTGCCAGTAGTTTCGGGACTAGCGGGGGCACCTACGAGCAGTACTTC
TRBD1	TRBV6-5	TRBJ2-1	CASSYSGQGAYNEQFF	TGTGCCAGCAGTTACTCGGGACAGGGCGCATACAATGAGCAGTTCTTC
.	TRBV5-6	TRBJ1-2	CASSPWGETDNYGYTF	TGTGCCAGCAGCCCCTGGGGAGAGACCGATAACTATGGCTACACCTTC
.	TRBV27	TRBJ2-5	CASSDGGEETQYF	TGTGCCAGCAGTGACGGTGGTGAAGAGACCCAGTACTTC
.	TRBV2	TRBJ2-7	CASSPILSYEQYF	TGTGCCAGCAGTCCCATTCTGAGCTACGAGCAGTACTTC
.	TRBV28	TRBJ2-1	CASKVAGESNEQFF	TGTGCCAGCAAGGTGGCAGGGGAATCGAATGAGCAGTTCTTC
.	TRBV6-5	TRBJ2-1	CASMLGPHHNEQFF	TGTGCCAGCATGCTGGGCCCCCATCACAATGAGCAGTTCTTC
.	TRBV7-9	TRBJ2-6	CASSLWVSGANVLTF	TGTGCCAGCAGCTTGTGGGTCTCTGGGGCCAACGTCCTGACTTTC
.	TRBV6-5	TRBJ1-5	CASSYGGNQPQHF	TGTGCCAGCAGTTACGGGGGCAATCAGCCCCAGCATTTT
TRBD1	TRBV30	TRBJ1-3	CAWIMGTGFGNTIYF	TGTGCCTGGATAATGGGGACAGGGTTCGGAAACACCATATATTTT
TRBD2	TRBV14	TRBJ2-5	CASSQDQREVDETQYF	TGTGCCAGCAGCCAAGATCAGCGGGAGGTAGATGAGACCCAGTACTTC
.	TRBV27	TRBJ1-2	CASSQFSGDYGYTF	TGTGCCAGCAGCCAATTTTCAGGAGACTATGGCTACACCTTC
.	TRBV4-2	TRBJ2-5	CASSPKPLGASGAQETQYF	TGTGCCAGCAGCCCAAAGCCCCTGGGGGCGAGCGGGGCCCAAGAGACCCAGTACTTC
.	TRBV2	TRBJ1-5	CASSLPTGINQPQHF	TGTGCCAGCAGCCTACCGACAGGCATCAATCAGCCCCAGCATTTT
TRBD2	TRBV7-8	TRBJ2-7	CASSLALGRGRMYEQYF	TGTGCCAGCAGCTTAGCGCTGGGTCGCGGGAGGATGTACGAGCAGTACTTC
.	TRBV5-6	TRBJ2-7	CASSLAGRSSYEQYF	TGTGCCAGCAGCTTGGCCGGCAGGAGCTCCTACGAGCAGTACTTC
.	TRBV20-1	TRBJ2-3	CSARVPDTQYF	TGCAGTGCTAGAGTGCCAGATACGCAGTATTTT
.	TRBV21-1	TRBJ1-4	CASSKALKGQGPRPNEKLFF	TGTGCCAGCAGCAAAGCCCTTAAGGGACAGGGGCCGCGACCTAATGAAAAACTGTTTTTT